This entry describes one TCR beta chain. TCRB transcripts that were expressed got sequenced, as all of the isolated RNA had been reverse transcribed. Repertoires were generated with immunoSEQ multiplex PCR, while TCRdb's copy carries only in-frame clones and drops some. The table shows a few hundred thousand clones, with about 14% occurring only once. Each population that was sorted was more than 95% pure. This CDR3 is built from 14 residues. V gave up 3 bases and J gave up 4 bases, with 10 bases separating them. Germline V gene sequence: CDR1 MNHEY, CDR2 SMNVEV (reference sequence). This sample was included in a study of beta chain features in type 1 diabetes.

Sequencing was done on a sample of naive CD4+ T cells from blood. The rearrangement joins TRBV27 to TRBJ1-5, with D tentatively TRBD1 (5 bases). The sequence was collected from a woman between 18 and 30 years old in good health. The CDR3 coding sequence is TGTGCCAGCAGTTTTGTGTCAGGGAATCAGCCCCAGCATTTT. Its protein product is CASSFVSGNQPQHF.